Below, 29 T cell receptor beta chains from the same sample are listed, as sequenced in a study of resident and recirculating memory T cells in vitiligo. Data came from immunoSEQ multiplex PCR; TCRdb stores just in-frame clones and leaves some out. Counted here are around 76,000 clones, approximately 90% occurring once; the ten biggest clones make up more than 4%. Sequenced: blood. The receptor set was obtained from a male donor with vitiligo.

The chain couples TRBV7-3 to TRBJ1-6, with TRBD1 matching over 7 bases. The germline V gene encodes CDR1 SGHTA and CDR2 FQGTGA. The CDR3 extends over 13 amino acids. After removal of 5 bases from V and 9 bases from J, the junction contained 4 bases not matched to a gene. The CDR3 reads CASSRDRRSPLHF. CDR3 sequence (DNA): TGTGCCAGCAGCCGGGACAGACGTTCACCCCTCCACTTT.

V usage is TRBV28 and J usage is TRBJ1-4; 9 bases fit TRBD1. The CDR3 is made up of 14 amino acids. V trimming: 9 bases; J trimming: 8 bases; junction bases outside the gene matches: 10. Germline CDR1 reads MDHEN; CDR2 reads SYDVKM. CDR3 in amino acids: CASATGTGREKLFF. The CDR3 nucleotides read TGTGCCAGTGCAACCGGGACAGGGAGAGAAAAACTGTTTTTT.

The chain recombines TRBV7-2 with TRBJ2-2; 9 bases fit TRBD2. The CDR3 has 16 amino acids. J lost 7 bases, V lost 0 bases, and 6 bases had no gene match. Germline V gives CDR1 SGHTA, CDR2 FQGNSA. CDR3 residues: CASSLASGGYFGELFF. The CDR3 DNA reads TGTGCCAGCAGCTTAGCTAGCGGGGGTTATTTCGGGGAGCTGTTTTTT.

This chain connects TRBV14 to TRBJ1-1; D possibly corresponds to TRBD1 (5 bases). CDR1 is SGHDN and CDR2 is FVKESK in the germline V gene. The CDR3 contains 14 residues. Trimming stripped 4 bases from V and 2 bases from J, with 11 bases between. CDR3 protein: CASSLMGLNTEAFF. CDR3 DNA sequence: TGTGCCAGCAGCCTCATGGGACTTAACACTGAAGCTTTCTTT. The entire variable domain, with the rest obtained from reference TRBV14 and TRBJ1-1, is as follows: EAGVTQFPSHSVIEKGQTVTLRCDPISGHDNLYWYRRVMGKEIKFLLHFVKESKQDESGMPNNRFLAERTGGTYSTLKVQPAELEDSGVYFCASSLMGLNTEAFFGQGTRLTVV.

Concerning this clone itself: One junction end does not reproduce the germline sequence, and a read error may be involved. The chain is built from TRBV28 and TRBJ2-7; TRBD1 might be the D (6 bases). The CDR3 is made up of 11 amino acids. The germline V gene has CDR1 MDHEN and CDR2 SYDVKM. CDR3 loop: CASSTGFSTNF. CDR3 nucleotides: TGTGCCAGCTCGACAGGTTTTTCCACCAACTTC. The whole variable domain, remainder taken from reference TRBV28 and TRBJ2-7, is DVKVTQSSRYLVKRTGEKVFLECVQDMDHENMFWYRQDPGLGLRLIYFSYDVKMKEKGDIPEGYSVSREKKERFSLILESASTNQTSMYLCASSTGFSTNFGPGTRLTVT.

The genes are TRBV19 and TRBJ2-2; possibly TRBD1 for D (6 bases). The CDR3 has 14 amino acids. Trimming took 8 bases from V and 4 from J, leaving 14 bases between them. Looked up from germline, CDR1 is LNHDA and CDR2 is SQIVND (reference sequence). The CDR3 region has the DNA TGTGCCAGTGAGGCAGGGGATCGCACCGGGGAGCTGTTTTTT. As protein: CASEAGDRTGELFF.

V usage is TRBV6-5 and J usage is TRBJ2-5, with TRBD2 identical over 8 bases. The CDR3 covers 14 residues. Per germline, CDR1 MNHEY and CDR2 SVGAGI. J lost 2 bases, V lost 6 bases, and 5 bases had no gene match. The CDR3 sequence: CASSSAGGQETQYF. CDR3 coding DNA: TGTGCCAGCAGCTCGGCGGGGGGACAAGAGACCCAGTACTTC.

The gene calls are TRBV11-1 and TRBJ2-1; D may be TRBD2 (5 bases). V was pared by 5 bases and J by 8 bases, with 25 bases between. The germline V gene has CDR1 SGHAT and CDR2 FQDESV (reference sequence). The length of the CDR3 is 17 residues. CDR3 DNA sequence: TGTGCCAGCAGCATTCTAACGGGATACTTAAATTTTTATGAGCAGTTCTTC. Its translation is CASSILTGYLNFYEQFF.

The chain uses TRBV19 and TRBJ1-4, with TRBD1 identical over 8 bases. This CDR3 spans 15 amino acids. With 4 bases clipped from V and 7 bases from J, the junction kept 8 bases outside the gene matches. Germline V gives CDR1 LNHDA, CDR2 SQIVND (reference sequence). The CDR3 reads CASSTPRQGSEKLFF. CDR3 in DNA: TGTGCCAGTAGTACGCCGCGACAGGGGAGTGAAAAACTGTTTTTT.

The chain recombines TRBV2 with TRBJ1-6, with D hard to call. The CDR3 consists of 14 residues. V was clipped by 3 bases and J by 5 bases, with 8 bases between them. CDR1 SNHLY and CDR2 FYNNEI come from the germline V gene. CDR3 bases: TGTGCCAGCAGTGAGACGCGGAATAATTCACCCCTCCACTTT. Its protein is CASSETRNNSPLHF.

The V call is TRBV4-3, the J call TRBJ2-7, with 9 bases identical to TRBD1. Germline lookup yields CDR1 LGHNA and CDR2 YSLEER. The CDR3 spans 16 residues. After removal of 0 bases from V and 1 base from J, the junction contained 4 bases not matched to a gene. CDR3: CASSQERDRVSYEQYF. Written as DNA, the CDR3 is TGCGCCAGCAGCCAAGAACGGGACAGGGTGTCCTACGAGCAGTACTTC.

This clone was seen once. This chain joins TRBV6-6 and TRBJ1-5; 8 nucleotides agree with TRBD1. The J segment lost 4 bases and the V segment lost 5 bases, leaving 10 bases of the junction unmatched. The CDR3 contains 16 residues. The V gene's germline CDR1 is MNHNY and CDR2 SVGAGI (reference sequence). CDR3 bases: TGTGCCAGCAGTCTTTGGACAGGGCCGAGTAATCAGCCCCAGCATTTT. This codes for CASSLWTGPSNQPQHF.

This clone was counted only a few times. The chain links TRBV9 to TRBJ1-1; TRBD1 is a possible D gene (5 bases). Germline-derived CDR1 and CDR2 are SGDLS and YYNGEE. The V and J ends lost 3 bases and 5 bases respectively, with 11 bases between them. This CDR3 has 13 amino acids. The CDR3 sequence: CASSAWEGTEAFF. The CDR3 DNA is TGTGCCAGCAGCGCATGGGAGGGGACTGAAGCTTTCTTT. Full variable domain (outside the CDR3, taken from reference TRBV9 and TRBJ1-1): DSGVTQTPKHLITATGQRVTLRCSPRSGDLSVYWYQQSLDQGLQFLIQYYNGEERAKGNILERFSAQQFPDLHSELNLSSLELGDSALYFCASSAWEGTEAFFGQGTRLTVV.

V is TRBV14 and J is TRBJ2-7, with D maybe TRBD1 (6 bases). Trimming cost V 1 base and J 2 bases, with 12 bases left between them. Germline V gives CDR1 SGHDN, CDR2 FVKESK. The CDR3 has 15 amino acids. CDR3 sequence reads: CASSQGTGYTYEQYF. In nucleotides, the CDR3 is TGTGCCAGCAGCCAAGGCACAGGGTACACCTACGAGCAGTACTTC.

This chain joins TRBV7-9 and TRBJ2-7, with TRBD1 matching over 8 bases. V lost 5 bases, J lost 8 bases, and 5 bases stayed unmatched. The CDR3 runs 12 residues. Germline V gene sequence: CDR1 SEHNR, CDR2 FQNEAQ (reference sequence). The CDR3 loop reads CASSLQGAQQYF. The CDR3 nucleotides are TGTGCCAGCAGCCTGCAGGGGGCACAGCAGTACTTC.

The J gene is TRBJ1-6, the V gene TRBV6-6; D is unresolved. The length of the CDR3 is 12 residues. Per the germline V gene, CDR1 is MNHNY and CDR2 is SVGAGI (reference sequence). V lost 5 bases to trimming and J lost 8 bases, with 7 bases between them. The DNA for the CDR3 is TGTGCCAGCAGTCTAAGTGATTCACCCCTCCACTTT. It yields the protein CASSLSDSPLHF.

This chain connects TRBV11-3 to TRBJ2-7, with D uncertain. The ends were cut back, 1 base at V and 0 bases at J, with 10 bases in the middle. The CDR3 consists of 15 residues. Germline CDR1 is SGHNT and CDR2 is YENEEA. CDR3 nucleotides: TGTGCCAGCAGCTTAGGACATACGAGCTCCTACGAGCAGTACTTC. Translation: CASSLGHTSSYEQYF. The whole variable domain, filled in from reference TRBV11-3 and TRBJ2-7, reads EAGVVQSPRYKIIEKKQPVAFWCNPISGHNTLYWYLQNLGQGPELLIRYENEEAVDDSQLPKDRFSAERLKGVDSTLKIQPAELGDSAVYLCASSLGHTSSYEQYFGPGTRLTVT.

The chain carries TRBV6-1 and TRBJ1-6; possible D gene TRBD1, 6 bases. Trimming cost V 5 bases and J 5 bases, with 13 bases left between them. The V gene's germline CDR1 is MNHNS and CDR2 SASEGT. The CDR3 is 15 residues long. CDR3 sequence reads: CASSTQGKDNSPLHF. For the CDR3, the DNA is TGTGCCAGCAGTACACAGGGAAAGGATAATTCACCCCTCCACTTT.

This sequence joins TRBV5-8 and TRBJ2-3; 7 positions agree with TRBD2. This CDR3 has 17 residues. V dropped 2 bases and J dropped 0; count of bases not matched to a gene: 9. Germline V gene lookup returns CDR1 SGHTS and CDR2 YDEGEE. This CDR3 is CASSFHGGGASTDTQYF. CDR3 coding DNA: TGTGCCAGCAGCTTCCATGGCGGGGGAGCTAGCACAGATACGCAGTATTTT. Based on the CDR3 plus reference TRBV5-8 and TRBJ2-3, the full variable domain is EAGVTQSPTHLIKTRGQQATLRCSPISGHTSVYWYQQALGLGLQFLLWYDEGEERNRGNFPPRFSGRQFPNYSSELNVNALELEDSALYLCASSFHGGGASTDTQYFGPGTRLTVL.

The J gene is TRBJ2-5, the V gene TRBV4-1; 10 bases map to TRBD2. The CDR3 is made up of 15 amino acids. Losses at the gene ends were 4 bases for V and 3 bases for J; bases not matched to a gene: 5. Germline V gives CDR1 MGHRA, CDR2 YSYEKL. CDR3 region: CASSRGTSAEETQYF. In DNA, the CDR3 is TGCGCCAGCAGCCGCGGGACTAGCGCGGAAGAGACCCAGTACTTC.

This rearrangement joins TRBV4-1 to TRBJ1-5, with D possibly TRBD1 on 5 matching bases. V lost 1 base to trimming and J lost 5 bases, with 15 bases between them. CDR1 is MGHRA, CDR2 YSYEKL, per germline. This CDR3 has 16 residues. The CDR3 DNA reads as TGCGCCAGCAGCCAAGGGACATCAGAGTGGGATCAGCCCCAGCATTTT. This encodes CASSQGTSEWDQPQHF.

The CDR3 region has the DNA TGTGCCAGCAGCTCGACAGGATACGAGCAGTACTTC. Its protein is CASSSTGYEQYF. The rearrangement uses TRBV5-8 and TRBJ2-7, with a tentative D call TRBD1 (6 bases). Per the germline V gene, CDR1 is SGHTS and CDR2 is YDEGEE. Trimming left V 3 bases short and J 4 bases short, with 8 bases between. The CDR3 runs 12 residues.

The V call is TRBV5-1, the J call TRBJ2-7; TRBD1 matches 7 bases. The CDR3 loop spans 15 amino acids. V shed 4 bases, J shed 3 bases, and the junction held 10 bases outside the gene matches. Germline values: CDR1 SGHRS, CDR2 YFSETQ. In nucleotides, the CDR3 is TGCGCCAGCAGCCCCAATACAGGGGATCGCTACGAGCAGTACTTC. Protein product: CASSPNTGDRYEQYF.

The chain links TRBV14 to TRBJ2-3; 7 bases line up with TRBD1. Germline-derived CDR1 and CDR2 are SGHDN and FVKESK. This CDR3 has 14 residues. V shed 3 bases, J shed 5 bases, and the junction held 5 bases outside the gene matches. Written as DNA, the CDR3 is TGTGCCAGCAGCCAGACGACAGGGATAGATACGCAGTATTTT. Translating gives CASSQTTGIDTQYF.

The rearrangement joins TRBV5-4 to TRBJ1-1; the match to TRBD1 covers 9 bases. Germline CDR1 and CDR2: SGHNT and YYREEE (reference sequence). CDR3 length: 13 amino acids. Trimming removed 4 bases from V and 5 bases from J; junction bases left unmatched: 3. The CDR3 nucleotides read TGTGCCAGCAGCCCCGGACAGGGGACTGAAGCTTTCTTT. It yields the protein CASSPGQGTEAFF.

The V call is TRBV5-8, the J call TRBJ2-2; no reliable D call. V dropped 4 bases and J dropped 8 bases, with 15 bases sitting between them. CDR1 and CDR2 from the germline V gene are SGHTS and YDEGEE. There are 14 residues in the CDR3. CDR3 sequence reads: CASSRNLLTGELFF. Here the CDR3 DNA reads TGTGCCAGCAGCCGCAATCTACTGACAGGGGAGCTGTTTTTT. Together with reference TRBV5-8 and TRBJ2-2, the CDR3 gives the full variable domain: EAGVTQSPTHLIKTRGQQATLRCSPISGHTSVYWYQQALGLGLQFLLWYDEGEERNRGNFPPRFSGRQFPNYSSELNVNALELEDSALYLCASSRNLLTGELFFGEGSRLTVL.

This clone was detected only once. V usage is TRBV19 and J usage is TRBJ2-7; D is perhaps TRBD1 (6 bases). This CDR3 has 16 amino acids. Germline V lookup: CDR1 LNHDA, CDR2 SQIVND (reference sequence). Deletions cut 6 bases from V and 3 bases from J, with 21 bases between. This CDR3 is CASRKTSGDPGYEQYF. The CDR3 DNA is TGTGCCAGTAGAAAAACATCAGGGGATCCGGGCTACGAGCAGTACTTC.

A note on this clone: The sample holds other DNA sequences that translate to the same CDR3. The rearrangement links TRBV7-9 to TRBJ2-3; the match to TRBD2 covers 10 bases. The V and J ends lost 5 bases and 3 bases, in that order; junction bases with no gene match: 2. The CDR3 is made up of 14 amino acids. Germline lookup yields CDR1 SEHNR and CDR2 FQNEAQ (reference sequence). This CDR3 is CASSPSGGTDTQYF. In DNA form, the CDR3 reads TGTGCCAGCAGCCCTAGCGGGGGTACAGATACGCAGTATTTT.

The chain carries TRBV4-2 and TRBJ1-2; D not resolved. V lost 1 base and J lost 4, with 10 bases in between. Germline V gene data show CDR1 as LGHNA and CDR2 as YNFKEQ. This CDR3 is 14 amino acids long. CDR3: CASSQAEGLYGYTF. The CDR3 coding sequence is TGTGCCAGCAGCCAAGCGGAGGGCCTCTATGGCTACACCTTC.